This T cell receptor (beta chain) was recovered during a study of early T cells in non-severe SARS-CoV-2 infection. With 6 bases removed from V and 5 bases from J, the gap between germline ends came to 20 bases. The CDR3 contains 15 residues. Germline V gene lookup returns CDR1 DFQATT and CDR2 SNEGSKA (reference sequence). Unique molecular identifiers (one per individual cDNA molecule) were attached. TCRdb analysed the 5' RACE reads with MiXCR anew, one entry per CDR3 protein. This table holds nearly 55,000 distinct CDR3 sequences, roughly 8.2% found once. The chain recombines TRBV20-1 with TRBJ2-1, with D possibly being TRBD1 or TRBD2 (6 bases each). The sequencing used whole blood, collected at baseline. This TCR was recovered from an adult who was a healthcare worker with PCR-confirmed SARS-CoV-2 infection or an uninfected control (not recorded which). CDR3 in amino acids: CSAIEGGFSNNEQFF. The DNA of the CDR3 is TGCAGTGCAATAGAGGGGGGCTTTTCAAACAATGAGCAGTTCTTC.